This is a list of T cell receptor beta chains from one sample in a study of cytomegalovirus exposure and HLA in healthy donors. Data came from immunoSEQ multiplex PCR; TCRdb stores just in-frame clones and leaves some out. The sample consists of about 56,000 clones, more than 80% of them appearing once. Sequenced sample: PBMCs. The receptors were sampled from a man between 18 and 35 years old in good health and CMV-seronegative. Each CDR3 is given with its conserved first and last residue. D genes are given only for firm matches. Some rows have no size entry. The others give once, few or many, or a class for an expanded clone.

cdr3_aa | j_call | v_call | d_call | clone_size
CASSLRGTASGSRPDEQYF | TRBJ2-7 | TRBV28 | TRBD2 | NA
CASSQVITSGRTNTQYF | TRBJ2-3 | TRBV4-1 | TRBD2 | NA
CATSRDSGSGETQYF | TRBJ2-5 | TRBV15 | NA | few
CASSLRTGGKETQYF | TRBJ2-5 | TRBV28 | TRBD1 | NA
CASSQLSSREAYEQYF | TRBJ2-7 | TRBV4-1 | NA | NA
CASSSGNKDGRYEQYF | TRBJ2-7 | TRBV7-2 | NA | NA
CASSLGRDQPQHF | TRBJ1-5 | TRBV11-2 | NA | NA
CASNSNSAIRELFF | TRBJ2-2 | TRBV7-2 | NA | NA
CASTIRTGEIGDTQYF | TRBJ2-3 | TRBV28 | TRBD1 | once
CASSYSGNTGELFF | TRBJ2-2 | TRBV5-1 | NA | NA
CASSSDKSGNQPQHF | TRBJ1-5 | TRBV6-6 | NA | once
CASRAKRDRDLNEKLFF | TRBJ1-4 | TRBV2 | TRBD1 | NA
CASSAGTSGYNEQFF | TRBJ2-1 | TRBV5-1 | TRBD2 | NA
CASSQDIILGQGARETQYF | TRBJ2-5 | TRBV4-3 | TRBD1 | NA
CASSLPHTDTQYF | TRBJ2-3 | TRBV28 | NA | NA